The present T cell receptor beta chain was sequenced within a study of patients and donors after allogeneic stem cell transplantation. Germline V gene lookup returns CDR1 DFQATT and CDR2 SNEGSKA (reference sequence). The CDR3 totals 13 residues. V was pared by 6 bases and J by 4 bases, with 13 bases between. Using its own MiXCR run on the RT-PCR reads, TCRdb lists one record per CDR3 protein. The table has some 960,000 distinct CDR3 sequences, roughly 17% seen once; the top ten hold 5% to 6.5%. There are a few counts of this clonotype. The chain joins TRBV20-1 to TRBJ2-1; a weak D match, TRBD1 (6 bases). The sample was blood, either unsorted or a sorted T cell fraction (not recorded which). The receptor's source is a human donor who was either an allogeneic HSCT recipient or a stem cell or donor lymphocyte infusion donor (not recorded which). It is not recorded whose cells these are; they may come from a transplant donor. The CDR3 here is CSAIGDKYNEQFF. CDR3 coding DNA: TGCAGTGCCATCGGGGACAAATACAATGAGCAGTTCTTC.